The entry below gives a single TCR beta chain sequence along with its context. Its cognate antigen is unknown. This record belongs to a study of T cells expressing NK-cell markers. Study in general: Seven donors tested HCMV-seropositive and one tested seronegative among the eight sequenced.

As the method of synthesis, 5'RACE template switching with UMIs yielded TCR beta cDNA. TCRdb derives one entry per CDR3 protein from the 5' RACE reads, leaving out DNA. The sample table includes more than 400,000 distinct CDR3 sequences. Germline values: CDR1 SEHNR, CDR2 FQNEAQ (reference sequence). The CDR3 consists of 12 residues. Study-level results: Five or six donors carried dominant NKG2C+ clonotypes that made up roughly 1.0-7.0% of their CD8+ T cells. The study left the HCMV specificity of expanded NKG2C+ T cell clones unresolved.

Specimen: blood T cells: a sorted CD56 or NKG2C T cell subset, CD4+ or CD8+ T cells, or bulk PBMC T cells (not recorded which). The rearrangement uses TRBV7-9 and TRBJ1-1; TCRdb lists TRBD1, though no DNA is available to test this call. The sequence derives from a woman aged 18-70 years in good health. Here the CDR3 reads CASSLEGTPAFF.